The 23 T cell receptor beta chains presented below share a single source sample, sequenced in a study of response to subunit inactivated influenza vaccine. MiXCR was run by TCRdb on the RT-PCR reads, yielding one entry per CDR3 protein. This table has about 570,000 distinct CDR3 sequences, over 9% appearing once. This sample also appeared in a second study, on T cells expressing NK-cell markers. Turning to that study: The authors generated TCR beta cDNA through 5'RACE template switching with UMIs.

This specimen consisted of PBMCs from blood, obtained on the day of vaccination. The receptor set was obtained from a man aged 50-59 years who received an inactivated influenza vaccine.

The sample holds many counts of this clonotype. This chain links TRBV10-2 with TRBJ2-2; D tentatively fits TRBD1 or TRBD2 (5 bases each). From germline, CDR1 is WSHSY and CDR2 SAAADI. The V end was cut by 3 bases, the J end by 11 bases, with 16 bases between. The CDR3 is 14 residues long. CDR3 bases: TGCGCCAGCAGTGATCAGCACCGGGGACGAGAGCTGTTTTTT. Translated, it gives CASSDQHRGRELFF.

J is TRBJ2-2 and V is TRBV11-1; 7 bases match TRBD2. The junction had 12 bases not matched to a gene; V was cut back by 2 bases and J by 0 bases. The CDR3 has 19 amino acids. CDR1 and CDR2 from the germline V gene are SGHAT and FQDESV (reference sequence). In nucleotides, the CDR3 is TGTGCCAGCAGCTTATCCAGCGGGATAGCCCGCGCGAACACCGGGGAGCTGTTTTTT. This sequence encodes CASSLSSGIARANTGELFF.

This chain uses TRBV5-6 with TRBJ2-1; possibly TRBD1 or TRBD2 for D (5 bases each). Germline V gene lookup returns CDR1 SGHDT and CDR2 YYEEEE. Trimming pared 1 base from V and 12 bases from J, leaving 14 bases between. This CDR3 region has 13 residues. The CDR3 is CASSLITQGVQFF. DNA of the CDR3: TGTGCCAGCAGCTTGATTACGCAGGGAGTGCAGTTCTTC.

This clonotype has a handful of counts. The chain's CDR3 is CSASFRANQPQHF. The DNA of the CDR3 is TGCAGTGCTAGTTTTAGGGCTAATCAGCCCCAGCATTTT. The rearrangement joins TRBV20-1 to TRBJ1-5; D gene uncertain. There are 13 residues in the CDR3. Trimming took off 3 bases at V and 4 bases at J, with 10 bases between the two ends. In germline, CDR1 is DFQATT, CDR2 SNEGSKA (reference sequence).

This clonotype was observed a few times. The chain employs TRBV15 and TRBJ2-7, with TRBD2 matching over 10 bases. The CDR3 totals 16 residues. Trimming at V came to 2 bases and at J to 1 base, leaving 5 bases not matched to a gene. CDR1 LNHNV and CDR2 YYDKDF come from the germline V gene (reference sequence). The CDR3 is CATSRQLAGSSYEQYF. For the CDR3, the DNA is TGTGCCACCAGCAGACAACTAGCGGGGTCGTCCTACGAGCAGTACTTC. Supplemented by reference TRBV15 and TRBJ2-7, the full variable domain reads DAMVIQNPRYQVTQFGKPVTLSCSQTLNHNVMYWYQQKSSQAPKLLFHYYDKDFNNEADTPDNFQSRRPNTSFCFLDIRSPGLGDTAMYLCATSRQLAGSSYEQYFGPGTRLTVT.

The chain couples TRBV20-1 to TRBJ2-7; the match to TRBD1 covers 9 bases. V lost 4 bases to trimming and J lost 6 bases; unmatched junction nucleotides: 10. The V gene's germline CDR1 is DFQATT and CDR2 SNEGSKA (reference sequence). The CDR3 runs to 14 residues. DNA of the CDR3: TGCAGTGCTAACCCCGGGACAGGGTTAGCCGAGCAGTACTTC. It encodes CSANPGTGLAEQYF.

This clonotype has a count of ten or more. V gene TRBV20-1 combines with J gene TRBJ2-3; no clear D gene. There are 15 residues in the CDR3. Trimming stripped 3 bases from V and 0 bases from J, with 13 bases between. Germline assignment: CDR1 DFQATT and CDR2 SNEGSKA (reference sequence). The CDR3 loop is CSASPFAGSTDTQYF. CDR3 DNA sequence: TGCAGTGCTAGCCCGTTCGCTGGGAGCACAGATACGCAGTATTTT.

The rearrangement joins TRBV19 to TRBJ1-1; 7 bases fit TRBD1. The CDR3 has 16 residues. V lost 7 bases to trimming and J lost 1 base; unmatched junction nucleotides: 12. Per the germline V gene, CDR1 is LNHDA and CDR2 is SQIVND (reference sequence). DNA for the CDR3: TGTGCCAGTACCGCGGGACAGATTTTTGCGAACACTGAAGCTTTCTTT. Translated: CASTAGQIFANTEAFF.

This clonotype was detected many times. The rearrangement joins TRBV9 to TRBJ2-3, with D maybe TRBD1 (6 bases). The CDR3 runs 13 residues. The ends were cut back, 0 bases at V and 9 bases at J, with 11 bases in the middle. Germline CDR1 is SGDLS and CDR2 is YYNGEE. The CDR3 DNA reads TGTGCCAGCAGCGTAGATCAGGGGAAGACGCAGTATTTT. As protein: CASSVDQGKTQYF.

The chain employs TRBV4-3 and TRBJ2-7; 7 bases line up with TRBD2. J was trimmed by 4 bases and V by 4 bases; bases with no gene match: 10. The CDR3 extends over 15 amino acids. CDR1 and CDR2 (germline): LGHNA, YSLEER. DNA for the CDR3: TGCGCCAGCAGCCTGGGGAGGGGCGGGGGATACGAGCAGTACTTC. This translates into CASSLGRGGGYEQYF.

V usage is TRBV11-2 and J usage is TRBJ1-2; D gene ambiguous. The CDR3 covers 14 residues. Trimming left V 0 bases short and J 4 bases short, with 9 bases between. In germline, CDR1 is SGHAT, CDR2 FQNNGV. CDR3 sequence (DNA): TGTGCCAGCAGCTTAGATTACCAGGTCTATGGCTACACCTTC. Protein product: CASSLDYQVYGYTF.

The V gene is TRBV12-3 or TRBV12-4, the J gene TRBJ2-2; 11 bases are a match to TRBD1. There are 15 residues in the CDR3. J lost 7 bases, V lost 6 bases, and 7 bases had no gene match. CDR3 protein: CASRGQGARIGELFF. The CDR3 coding sequence is TGTGCCAGCAGAGGACAGGGGGCGCGGATCGGGGAGCTGTTTTTT.

This clonotype turned up a few times. The rearrangement joins TRBV27 to TRBJ2-1, with 7 bases identical to TRBD1. CDR1 and CDR2 from the germline V gene are MNHEY and SMNVEV (reference sequence). The junction had 4 bases not matched to a gene; V was cut back by 3 bases and J by 2 bases. The CDR3 is 15 residues long. The DNA for the CDR3 is TGTGCCAGCAGTTTGGACAGGCGGGCCTACAATGAGCAGTTCTTC. Encoded protein: CASSLDRRAYNEQFF.

A few counts support this clonotype. The chain combines TRBV19 with TRBJ2-1; 8 nucleotides line up with TRBD2. The ends lost 5 bases at V and 9 bases at J; junction bases unmatched: 12. The CDR3 totals 15 residues. Germline V gives CDR1 LNHDA, CDR2 SQIVND (reference sequence). In DNA, the CDR3 is TGTGCCAGTAGTGTACTAGCGGCCCCCCTGGGTGAGCAGTTCTTC. This encodes CASSVLAAPLGEQFF. The whole variable domain, remainder taken from reference TRBV19 and TRBJ2-1, is DGGITQSPKYLFRKEGQNVTLSCEQNLNHDAMYWYRQDPGQGLRLIYYSQIVNDFQKGDIAEGYSVSREKKESFPLTVTSAQKNPTAFYLCASSVLAAPLGEQFFGPGTRLTVL.

This clonotype was counted ten times or more. The chain couples TRBV12-3 or TRBV12-4 to TRBJ2-7; tentative D call: TRBD1 (6 bases). The ends were cut back, 6 bases at V and 3 bases at J, with 12 bases in the middle. The CDR3 totals 13 residues. CDR3 in amino acids: CASRRTASYEQYF. The DNA for the CDR3 is TGTGCCAGCAGAAGGACAGCCAGCTACGAGCAGTACTTC.

The chain is built from TRBV29-1 and TRBJ2-1; TRBD2 matches at 15 bases. This CDR3 region has 18 residues. The germline V gene encodes CDR1 SQVTM and CDR2 ANQGSEA. J was trimmed by 0 bases and V by 5 bases; bases with no gene match: 8. The CDR3, as DNA: TGCAGCGTTCTCCGGACTAGCGGGAGGGTCAGCTCCTACAATGAGCAGTTCTTC. Amino acids: CSVLRTSGRVSSYNEQFF.

This sequence joins TRBV9 and TRBJ2-7, with 10 bases identical to TRBD1. V gave up 4 bases and J gave up 7 bases; unmatched junction bases: 8. This CDR3 spans 14 amino acids. Germline CDR1 and CDR2: SGDLS and YYNGEE. The CDR3 coding sequence is TGTGCCAGCAGCCCACGACAGGGGGCGGGAGAGCAGTACTTC. Translated: CASSPRQGAGEQYF.

This clonotype was recorded a few times. The genes are TRBV4-2 and TRBJ2-5; 7 positions match TRBD1. The CDR3 is 14 residues long. After removal of 0 bases from V and 2 bases from J, the junction contained 0 bases not matched to a gene. Germline V gene lookup returns CDR1 LGHNA and CDR2 YNFKEQ. The CDR3 DNA is TGTGCCAGCAGCCAAGAACAGGGGCAAGAGACCCAGTACTTC. This gives the protein CASSQEQGQETQYF.

This chain uses TRBV20-1 with TRBJ2-6; D might be TRBD1 (5 bases). V lost 0 bases to trimming and J lost 1 base, with 10 bases between them. Germline V gene lookup returns CDR1 DFQATT and CDR2 SNEGSKA (reference sequence). The CDR3 consists of 16 residues. The CDR3 coding sequence is TGCAGTGCTAGAGATCCTAGGACATCTGGGGCCAACGTCCTGACTTTC. Its protein is CSARDPRTSGANVLTF.

This clonotype turned up a few times. The chain is built from TRBV30 and TRBJ2-4; D possibly matches TRBD1 or TRBD2 (5 bases each). Germline V gene data show CDR1 as GTSNPN and CDR2 as SVGIG (reference sequence). V was trimmed by 3 bases and J by 0 bases, leaving 15 bases between them. CDR3 length: 16 residues. The CDR3 loop is CAWRPPGPSAKNIQYF. The CDR3 bases are TGTGCCTGGAGACCTCCGGGACCCTCAGCCAAAAACATTCAGTACTTC.

Comments on this clonotype: This could be a read error, since a much larger clone is one nucleotide away. The V gene is TRBV29-1, the J gene TRBJ1-1, with D unresolved. Looked up from germline, CDR1 is SQVTM and CDR2 is ANQGSEA. The CDR3 extends over 11 amino acids. Between the trimmed V and J ends, which lost 4 bases and 6 bases, there was a span of 9 bases. Written as DNA, the CDR3 is TGCAGCGTTGGGCAAGGCGCTGAAGCTTTCTTT. This translates into CSVGQGAEAFF.

This clonotype was counted ten times or more. The chain couples TRBV14 to TRBJ2-2; D gene ambiguous. CDR1 and CDR2 from the germline V gene are SGHDN and FVKESK. This CDR3 region has 11 residues. Trimming left V 3 bases short and J 9 bases short, with 5 bases between. The CDR3 region is CASSHNRELFF. In DNA form, the CDR3 reads TGTGCCAGCAGCCATAACCGGGAGCTGTTTTTT.

This clonotype was seen more than once but under ten times. This sequence joins TRBV7-9 and TRBJ1-2, with D maybe TRBD1 (5 bases). The CDR3 has 14 amino acids. From germline, CDR1 is SEHNR and CDR2 FQNEAQ (reference sequence). V lost 4 bases to trimming and J lost 2 bases, with 11 bases between them. CDR3 nucleotides: TGTGCCAGCAGCTCGATCCGGGACAACTATGGCTACACCTTC. This sequence encodes CASSSIRDNYGYTF.